Sequencing of this TCR beta chain was carried out in a study of T cell responses to AZD1222 COVID-19 vaccine. Here immunoSEQ multiplex PCR was the method, and the copy in TCRdb shows in-frame clones only, minus some. Of about 140,000 clones detected, more than 85% appear once; the ten largest clones hold 3% to 3.5%. The trim removed 2 bases at V and 1 base at J, leaving 3 bases unmatched. The CDR3 has 17 amino acids. Per germline, CDR1 LGHNA and CDR2 YSLEER. The V call is TRBV4-3, the J call TRBJ2-2; 11 positions agree with TRBD1. The receptor comes from an adult in good health. Sequenced material: peripheral blood, taken on day 0 of AZD1222 vaccination. Here the CDR3 reads CASSQTGQGGNTGELFF. DNA for the CDR3: TGCGCCAGCAGCCAAACGGGACAGGGGGGGAACACCGGGGAGCTGTTTTTT.